This TCR beta chain was retrieved from a study of T cells in Graves' hyperthyroidism and ophthalmopathy. General study results and limits: Separation of ophthalmopathy from stable hyperthyroidism was achieved by a 13 V-J model. Among clonotypes expanded in thyroid above 0.001, most were also found in blood.

Regions amplified from RNA transcripts were the TCR beta CDR3 regions. Initially, a first-round RT-PCR of the TCR CDR3 employed the HTBI primer set. One entry per CDR3 protein, called by TCRdb with MiXCR from the multiplex PCR reads. The repertoire consists of under 300,000 distinct CDR3 sequences, with about 15% occurring once and the leading ten covering roughly 31%. Around 10 ml fresh peripheral blood yielded the PBMCs. The CDR3 consists of 15 residues. The V end was cut by 4 bases, the J end by 4 bases, with 16 bases between. Ten or more counts support this clonotype. Its antigen is as yet unknown.

The V gene is TRBV12-3 or TRBV12-4, the J gene TRBJ1-2, with D possibly being TRBD1 (6 bases). The clonotype originates from a woman in her forties or fifties with Graves' hyperthyroidism that later progressed to Graves' ophthalmopathy. Source material: blood. The CDR3 DNA sequence: TGTGCCAGCAGTTACAGCAGGGGAATGGGCTATGGCTACACCTTC. This codes for CASSYSRGMGYGYTF.